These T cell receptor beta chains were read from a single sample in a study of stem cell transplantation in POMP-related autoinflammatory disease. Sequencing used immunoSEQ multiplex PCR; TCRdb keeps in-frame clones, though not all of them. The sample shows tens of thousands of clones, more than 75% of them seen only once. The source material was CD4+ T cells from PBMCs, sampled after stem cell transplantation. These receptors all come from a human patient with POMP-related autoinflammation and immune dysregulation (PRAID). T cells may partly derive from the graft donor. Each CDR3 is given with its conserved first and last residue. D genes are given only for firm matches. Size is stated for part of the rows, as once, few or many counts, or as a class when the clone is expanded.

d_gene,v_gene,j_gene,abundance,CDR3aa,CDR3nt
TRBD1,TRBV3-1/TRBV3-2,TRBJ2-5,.,CASSQVGGEETQYF,TGTGCCAGCAGCCAAGTAGGGGGCGAAGAGACCCAGTACTTC
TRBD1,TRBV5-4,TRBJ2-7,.,CASSLAGTGGDEQYF,TGTGCCAGCAGCTTGGCCGGGACAGGGGGAGACGAGCAGTACTTC
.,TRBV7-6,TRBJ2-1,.,CASSLTGTPTYNEQFF,TGTGCCAGCAGCCTAACCGGGACTCCGACCTACAATGAGCAGTTCTTC
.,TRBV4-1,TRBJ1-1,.,CASTGDPRRGTEAFF,TGCGCCAGCACAGGGGACCCCCGAAGAGGCACTGAAGCTTTCTTT
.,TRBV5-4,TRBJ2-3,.,CAESGSTDTQYF,TGTGCCGAGAGCGGGAGCACAGATACGCAGTATTTT
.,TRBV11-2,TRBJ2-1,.,CASSSTRQSSYNEQFF,TGTGCCAGCAGCTCGACAAGACAGAGCTCCTACAATGAGCAGTTCTTC
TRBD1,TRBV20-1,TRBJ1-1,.,CSARGDSEAFF,TGCAGTGCTAGAGGGGACAGTGAAGCTTTCTTT
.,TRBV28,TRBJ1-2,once,CASRGRDKAAFDYGYTF,TGTGCCAGCAGGGGCAGGGACAAGGCTGCTTTTGACTATGGCTACACCTTC
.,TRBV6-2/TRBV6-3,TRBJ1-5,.,CASSYTRQYSNQPQHF,TGTGCCAGCAGTTACACAAGACAGTATAGCAATCAGCCCCAGCATTTT
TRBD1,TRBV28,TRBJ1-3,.,CASSRGTAGNTIYF,TGTGCCAGCAGCCGTGGGACAGCCGGAAACACCATATATTTT
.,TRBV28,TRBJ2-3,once,CASSFLTSDTQYF,TGTGCCAGCAGTTTCCTAACGTCAGATACGCAGTATTTT
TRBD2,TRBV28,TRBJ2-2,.,CASSFPSGAYTGELFF,TGTGCCAGCAGTTTCCCGAGCGGGGCCTACACCGGGGAGCTGTTTTTT
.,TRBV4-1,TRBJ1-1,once,CASSQDPVFTEAFF,TGCGCCAGCAGCCAAGACCCGGTTTTTACTGAAGCTTTCTTT
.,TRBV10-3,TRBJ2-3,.,CAISAGRDRTDTQYF,TGTGCCATCAGTGCTGGGCGGGACCGCACAGATACGCAGTATTTT
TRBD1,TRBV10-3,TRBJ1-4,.,CAISELQGADEKLFF,TGTGCCATCAGTGAGTTACAGGGGGCTGATGAAAAACTGTTTTTT
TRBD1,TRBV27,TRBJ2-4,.,CASRRQGAPLNIQYF,TGTGCCAGCAGAAGACAGGGAGCCCCTCTGAACATTCAGTACTTC
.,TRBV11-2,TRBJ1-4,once,CASSSHRHRNEKLFF,TGTGCCAGCAGCTCCCACAGGCATCGTAATGAAAAACTGTTTTTT
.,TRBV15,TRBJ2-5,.,CATSRSYQETQYF,TGTGCCACCAGCAGATCCTACCAAGAGACCCAGTACTTC
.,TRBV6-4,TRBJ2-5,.,CASSDPARGETQYF,TGTGCCAGCAGTGACCCGGCCAGGGGAGAGACCCAGTACTTC
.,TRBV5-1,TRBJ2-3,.,CASSLDLSTDTQYF,TGCGCCAGCAGCTTGGACCTTTCCACAGATACGCAGTATTTT
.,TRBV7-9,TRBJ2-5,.,CASSAFPGQETQYF,TGTGCCAGCAGCGCTTTTCCGGGACAAGAGACCCAGTACTTC
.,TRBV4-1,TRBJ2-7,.,CASSLSVALEQYF,TGCGCCAGCAGCCTCTCCGTCGCCCTCGAGCAGTACTTC
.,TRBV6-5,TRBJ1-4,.,CASSFGGSVYEKLFF,TGTGCCAGCAGCTTCGGGGGATCGGTGTACGAAAAACTGTTTTTT
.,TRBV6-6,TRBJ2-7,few,CASSYSGSPYEQYF,TGTGCCAGCAGTTACTCCGGGTCCCCCTACGAGCAGTACTTC
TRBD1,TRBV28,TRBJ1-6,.,CASSKTNTGEGWSWESGFLHF,TGTGCCAGCAGTAAAACTAATACAGGGGAGGGTTGGTCGTGGGAGAGTGGGTTCCTCCACTTT
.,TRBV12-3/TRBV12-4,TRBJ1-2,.,CASSFYGSPGYTF,TGTGCCAGCAGTTTTTACGGGTCGCCAGGCTACACCTTC
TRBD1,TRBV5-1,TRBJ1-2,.,CASSLALQGASTDHYGYTF,TGCGCCAGCAGCTTGGCCTTGCAGGGGGCTTCCACCGACCATTATGGCTACACCTTC
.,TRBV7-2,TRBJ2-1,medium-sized,CASSLAPNNEQFF,TGTGCCAGCAGCTTAGCACCTAACAATGAGCAGTTCTTC
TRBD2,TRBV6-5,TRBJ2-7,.,CASRPGRLAFSEQYF,TGTGCCAGCAGACCCGGAAGACTAGCCTTTTCCGAGCAGTACTTC
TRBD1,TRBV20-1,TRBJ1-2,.,CSARYWDSFF,TGCAGTGCTAGGTATTGGGACAGTTTCTTC
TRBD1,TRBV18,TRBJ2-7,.,CASSPAQGARRSYEQYF,TGTGCCAGCTCACCGGCTCAGGGGGCACGCCGCTCCTACGAGCAGTACTTC
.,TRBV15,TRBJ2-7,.,CATSRRQSYEQYF,TGTGCCACCAGCCGACGACAGTCCTACGAGCAGTACTTC
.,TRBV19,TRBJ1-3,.,CASSPRVAGNTIYF,TGTGCCAGTAGTCCCAGGGTGGCTGGAAACACCATATATTTT
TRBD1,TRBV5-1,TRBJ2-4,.,CASSFSDRDKNIQYF,TGCGCCAGCAGCTTTTCCGACAGGGACAAAAACATTCAGTACTTC
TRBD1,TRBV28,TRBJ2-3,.,CASSSSGTGGTDTQYF,TGTGCCAGCAGTTCGTCCGGGACAGGGGGCACAGATACGCAGTATTTT
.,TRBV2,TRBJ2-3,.,CASSERPVGTDTQYF,TGTGCCAGCAGTGAAAGGCCAGTGGGGACAGATACGCAGTATTTT
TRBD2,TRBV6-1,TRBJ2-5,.,CASSQAGGQETQYF,TGTGCCAGCAGTCAAGCGGGGGGGCAAGAGACCCAGTACTTC
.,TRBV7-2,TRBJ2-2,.,CASSVYTGELFF,TGTGCCAGCAGCGTATACACCGGGGAGCTGTTTTTT
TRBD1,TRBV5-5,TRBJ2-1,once,CASSLDGDSYNEQFF,TGTGCCAGCAGCTTGGACGGGGACAGCTACAATGAGCAGTTCTTC
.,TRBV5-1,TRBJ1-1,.,CASSPDGTTEAFF,TGCGCCAGCAGCCCGGACGGGACCACTGAAGCTTTCTTT
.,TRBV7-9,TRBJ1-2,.,CASSLANRARGYNYGYTF,TGTGCCAGCAGCCTCGCTAACAGGGCCCGAGGATATAACTATGGCTACACCTTC
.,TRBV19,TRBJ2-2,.,CASSTQGAGELFF,TGTGCCAGTAGTACACAGGGCGCCGGGGAGCTGTTTTTT
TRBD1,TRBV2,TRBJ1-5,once,CASTELTGWDQPQHF,TGTGCCAGTACTGAACTGACAGGGTGGGATCAGCCCCAGCATTTT
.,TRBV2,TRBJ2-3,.,CASSDFGGLDTQYF,TGTGCCAGCAGTGACTTTGGCGGGTTGGATACGCAGTATTTT
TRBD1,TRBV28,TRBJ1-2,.,CASSPPGQGRNGYTF,TGTGCCAGCAGTCCGCCGGGACAGGGTCGGAATGGCTACACCTTC
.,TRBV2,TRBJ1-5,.,CASSGRRFGQPQHF,TGTGCCAGCAGTGGCCGGAGGTTTGGGCAGCCCCAGCATTTT
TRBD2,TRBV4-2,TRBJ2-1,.,CASSPEAGGRFGEQFF,TGTGCCAGCAGCCCTGAGGCGGGGGGCCGATTCGGTGAGCAGTTCTTC
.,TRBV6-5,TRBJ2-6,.,CASSYSSSGANVLTF,TGTGCCAGCAGTTACTCGAGCTCTGGGGCCAACGTCCTGACTTTC
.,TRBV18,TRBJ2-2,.,CASSPPSTRANTGELFF,TGTGCCAGCTCACCACCGTCGACTAGGGCGAACACCGGGGAGCTGTTTTTT
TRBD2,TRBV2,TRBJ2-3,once,CASSLLAGATDTQYF,TGTGCCAGCAGCTTACTAGCGGGGGCAACTGATACGCAGTATTTT
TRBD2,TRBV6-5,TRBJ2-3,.,CASRWTSGGADTQYF,TGTGCCAGCAGATGGACTAGCGGAGGAGCAGATACGCAGTATTTT
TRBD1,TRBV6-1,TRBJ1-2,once,CASSEDREYGYTF,TGTGCCAGCAGCGAAGACAGGGAATATGGCTACACCTTC
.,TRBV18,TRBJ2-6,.,CASSHGQPSSGANVLTF,TGTGCCAGCTCACATGGACAGCCAAGCTCTGGGGCCAACGTCCTGACTTTC
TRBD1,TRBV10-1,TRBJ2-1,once,CASSVDLGGPYNEQFF,TGCGCCAGCAGTGTAGACTTAGGGGGCCCCTACAATGAGCAGTTCTTC
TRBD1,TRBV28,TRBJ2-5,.,CASSLSFAVRGLETQYF,TGTGCCAGCAGTTTGTCCTTCGCCGTCAGGGGGCTGGAGACCCAGTACTTC
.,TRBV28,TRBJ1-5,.,CASSLDLGNQPQHF,TGTGCCAGCAGTTTGGATCTGGGCAATCAGCCCCAGCATTTT
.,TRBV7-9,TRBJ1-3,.,CASSEQGLGGNTIYF,TGTGCCAGCAGCGAACAGGGACTTGGTGGAAACACCATATATTTT